This passage covers 22 T cell receptor beta chains from one sample sequenced in a study of blood T cell repertoires in COVID-19. Profiled with immunoSEQ multiplex PCR; TCRdb holds only in-frame clones, not every one. The data contain around 150,000 clones, around 76% of them singletons. The sample consisted of peripheral blood. Source of these receptors: a man between 60 and 75 years old with acute or convalescent COVID-19.

The chain uses TRBV28 and TRBJ1-5, with D perhaps TRBD1 (5 bases). Trimming stripped 4 bases from V and 4 bases from J, with 11 bases between. CDR3 size: 14 residues. Per the germline V gene, CDR1 is MDHEN and CDR2 is SYDVKM. This CDR3 is CASSWGGENQPQHF. The CDR3 coding sequence is TGTGCCAGCAGTTGGGGAGGGGAAAATCAGCCCCAGCATTTT.

The sample holds one count of this clone. The V and J genes are TRBV2 and TRBJ2-2; D is uncertain. Germline CDR1 reads SNHLY; CDR2 reads FYNNEI. Trimming removed 4 bases at V and 5 bases at J, with 5 bases between. This CDR3 has 12 amino acids. The CDR3 loop reads CASSVFTGELFF. In DNA form, the CDR3 reads TGTGCCAGCAGTGTCTTTACCGGGGAGCTGTTTTTT.

CDR3 amino acids: CASSQLQGIDHTQYF. As DNA, the CDR3 is TGTGCCAGCAGCCAATTACAGGGGATCGATCATACGCAGTATTTT. The gene calls are TRBV14 and TRBJ2-3; 7 nucleotides match TRBD1. The germline CDR1 and CDR2 sequences are SGHDN and FVKESK. CDR3 length: 15 residues. Losses at the gene ends were 2 bases for V and 7 bases for J; bases not matched to a gene: 9.

The rearrangement links TRBV18 to TRBJ1-5; 9 positions agree with TRBD1. V shed 3 bases, J shed 0 bases, and the junction held 6 bases outside the gene matches. Germline CDR1 and CDR2: KGHSH and LQKENI. The CDR3 loop spans 17 amino acids. CDR3: CASSPGQGGYSNQPQHF. The CDR3 bases are TGTGCCAGCTCACCGGGACAGGGAGGGTATAGCAATCAGCCCCAGCATTTT.

In DNA, the CDR3 is TGTGCCAGCAGCTTAGTTCTAGCGGCCACAGATACGCAGTATTTT. Its translation is CASSLVLAATDTQYF. The chain combines TRBV7-6 with TRBJ2-3, with TRBD2 matching 7 bases. Germline V CDR1 and CDR2: SGHVS, FNYEAQ. Unmatched junction bases numbered 3, after V lost 1 base and J lost 2 bases. CDR3 length equals 15 residues.

This chain uses TRBV5-5 with TRBJ2-1; TRBD2 aligns across 7 bases. This CDR3 spans 15 amino acids. Germline assignment: CDR1 SGHKS and CDR2 YYEKEE (reference sequence). V shed 4 bases and J 0 bases; nucleotides not matched to a gene: 4. CDR3 residues: CASSPGLSSYNEQFF. DNA of the CDR3: TGTGCCAGCAGCCCGGGACTAAGCTCCTACAATGAGCAGTTCTTC.

CDR3 sequence (DNA): TGTGCCAGCAGCTTATCCAACAGGGACGCCTATGGCTACACCTTC. This translates into CASSLSNRDAYGYTF. The chain has TRBV7-9 and TRBJ1-2, with a tentative D call TRBD1 (6 bases). CDR3 length: 15 residues. V lost 2 bases to trimming and J lost 4 bases, with 14 bases between them. CDR1 and CDR2 from the germline V gene are SEHNR and FQNEAQ (reference sequence).

The chain links TRBV5-4 to TRBJ1-1; 9 nucleotides line up with TRBD1. The CDR3 has 13 amino acids. Per the germline V gene, CDR1 is SGHNT and CDR2 is YYREEE (reference sequence). Trimming cost V 4 bases and J 11 bases; bases outside gene matches: 9. In nucleotides, the CDR3 is TGTGCCAGCAGCCAAGACCCGGGACAGGGCGCTTTCTTT. Its protein is CASSQDPGQGAFF.

This clone was detected once. This rearrangement joins TRBV5-1 to TRBJ2-1; D may be TRBD2 (6 bases). CDR3 length: 12 residues. With 5 bases removed from V and 9 bases from J, the gap between germline ends came to 12 bases. The germline V gene encodes CDR1 SGHRS and CDR2 YFSETQ. CDR3 coding DNA: TGCGCCAGCAGGGGCCCCGGGAGTGAGCAGTTCTTC. Amino acid sequence: CASRGPGSEQFF. Together with reference TRBV5-1 and TRBJ2-1, the CDR3 gives the full variable domain: KAGVTQTPRYLIKTRGQQVTLSCSPISGHRSVSWYQQTPGQGLQFLFEYFSETQRNKGNFPGRFSGRQFSNSRSEMNVSTLELGDSALYLCASRGPGSEQFFGPGTRLTVL.

The genes are TRBV27 and TRBJ2-7; no firm D call. This CDR3 has 13 amino acids. Deletions cut 3 bases from V and 0 bases from J, with 6 bases between. From germline, CDR1 is MNHEY and CDR2 SMNVEV (reference sequence). This chain's CDR3 is CASSFIDSYEQYF. CDR3 nucleotides: TGTGCCAGCAGTTTTATAGACTCCTACGAGCAGTACTTC.

The rearrangement uses TRBV29-1 and TRBJ1-1, with D perhaps TRBD1 (5 bases). The length of the CDR3 is 13 residues. V dropped 8 bases and J dropped 4 bases, with 17 bases sitting between them. Germline loops: CDR1 SQVTM, CDR2 ANQGSEA. The CDR3 nucleotides read TGCAGCACCGGGTCTCGGAGGGGCACTGAAGCTTTCTTT. Amino acid sequence: CSTGSRRGTEAFF.

This clone was observed once. This chain joins TRBV5-6 and TRBJ1-4, with a possible D match to TRBD1 (5 bases). Per germline, CDR1 SGHDT and CDR2 YYEEEE. CDR3 size: 14 residues. Between the trimmed V and J ends, which lost 0 bases and 8 bases, there was a span of 11 bases. The CDR3 nucleotides read TGTGCCAGCAGCTTGGCAGGGTCGTTAGAAAAACTGTTTTTT. Translating gives CASSLAGSLEKLFF.

This clone was counted between two and nine times. The J gene is TRBJ2-2, the V gene TRBV5-4; 9 positions match TRBD1. The CDR3 covers 16 residues. Germline assignment: CDR1 SGHNT and CDR2 YYREEE (reference sequence). V was clipped by 2 bases and J by 1 base; unmatched bases: 3. The CDR3 loop reads CASSFPGQGNTGELFF. DNA of the CDR3: TGTGCCAGCAGCTTTCCGGGACAGGGGAACACCGGGGAGCTGTTTTTT.

This chain joins TRBV10-2 and TRBJ1-5, with D perhaps TRBD1 (5 bases). The CDR3 sequence is 14 residues long. The germline CDR1 and CDR2 sequences are WSHSY and SAAADI. Between the trimmed V and J ends, which lost 2 bases and 6 bases, there was a span of 11 bases. CDR3 region: CASSEQPRVQPQHF. The DNA of the CDR3 is TGCGCCAGCAGTGAGCAACCCAGGGTTCAGCCCCAGCATTTT.

The chain has TRBV2 and TRBJ2-1; D may be TRBD1 (5 bases). The CDR3 runs 17 residues. Trimming removed 1 base from V and 3 bases from J, with 16 bases in between. Germline V gene sequence: CDR1 SNHLY, CDR2 FYNNEI. CDR3 bases: TGTGCCAGCAGTGAAGTAGGGGAAGGGTCAGACTACAATGAGCAGTTCTTC. It yields the protein CASSEVGEGSDYNEQFF.

This chain uses TRBV7-2 with TRBJ2-5; 7 bases map to TRBD1. The germline CDR1 and CDR2 sequences are SGHTA and FQGNSA. The CDR3 extends over 16 amino acids. Trimming cost V 3 bases and J 4 bases; bases outside gene matches: 11. The CDR3 bases are TGTGCCAGCAGCTTGGTGACAGGGTTGGGTGGAGAGACCCAGTACTTC. This translates into CASSLVTGLGGETQYF.

The CDR3 DNA follows: TGTGCCAGCAGCCAAACAGGGGGAAGAGAAAACATTCAGTACTTC. The encoded protein is CASSQTGGRENIQYF. The chain is built from TRBV3-1 (or the pseudogene TRBV3-2) and TRBJ2-4, with 8 bases lining up with TRBD1. The V gene's germline CDR1 is LGHDT and CDR2 YNNKEL (reference sequence). The CDR3 has 15 residues. V gave up 2 bases and J gave up 5 bases; unmatched junction bases: 5.

The gene calls are TRBV5-6 and TRBJ1-3; D is unclear. V shed 0 bases and J shed 0 bases, with 13 bases lying between them. The CDR3 totals 17 residues. Germline CDR1 reads SGHDT; CDR2 reads YYEEEE. This CDR3 is CASSLVTGYSSGNTIYF. In nucleotides, the CDR3 is TGTGCCAGCAGCTTGGTAACGGGATACTCCTCTGGAAACACCATATATTTT.

In its sample, this clone was seen once. The chain is built from TRBV5-1 and TRBJ2-1; 7 nucleotides align to TRBD1. Per the germline V gene, CDR1 is SGHRS and CDR2 is YFSETQ. Unmatched junction bases numbered 8, after V lost 5 bases and J lost 0 bases. CDR3 length: 16 residues. This CDR3 is CASRYQGQSSYNEQFF. Here the CDR3 DNA reads TGCGCCAGCAGATACCAGGGACAGAGCTCCTACAATGAGCAGTTCTTC.

The chain links TRBV6-5 to TRBJ2-7; a weak D match, TRBD1 (6 bases). The germline gives CDR1 MNHEY, CDR2 SVGAGI. Between the trimmed V and J ends, which lost 8 bases and 2 bases, there was a span of 7 bases. The CDR3 loop spans 11 amino acids. The CDR3 reads CASRDTYEQYF. CDR3 nucleotide sequence: TGTGCCAGCCGGGACACCTACGAGCAGTACTTC.

This clone turned up a few times. The CDR3 loop is CASSVRGRGPHLNMNTEAFF. CDR3 DNA sequence: TGTGCCAGCAGCGTACGCGGCAGGGGGCCCCACCTAAACATGAACACTGAAGCTTTCTTT. The rearrangement uses TRBV9 and TRBJ1-1; 8 nucleotides agree with TRBD1. J lost 0 bases, V lost 1 base, and 17 bases had no gene match. CDR3 length: 20 residues. Per germline, CDR1 SGDLS and CDR2 YYNGEE. Full variable domain (missing parts from reference TRBV9 and TRBJ1-1): DSGVTQTPKHLITATGQRVTLRCSPRSGDLSVYWYQQSLDQGLQFLIQYYNGEERAKGNILERFSAQQFPDLHSELNLSSLELGDSALYFCASSVRGRGPHLNMNTEAFFGQGTRLTVV.

The chain is built from TRBV7-9 and TRBJ2-1; the D gene is possibly TRBD1 (5 bases). This CDR3 comprises 15 residues. Trimming cost V 1 base and J 2 bases, with 9 bases left between them. Germline-derived CDR1 and CDR2 are SEHNR and FQNEAQ (reference sequence). The CDR3, as DNA: TGTGCCAGCAGCTTAGACAGGATCACCTACAATGAGCAGTTCTTC. This encodes CASSLDRITYNEQFF.